The clone carrying this T cell receptor (beta chain) has just a few counts. Its antigen is unidentified. The data were obtained in a study of blood T cells in healthy people across ages. The study, taken as a whole, reports: Among long-lived donors, naive CD4+ cells were more numerous and diversity higher than in aged donors.

A second PCR of about 7 to 11 cycles used a sample-barcoded 5' primer and a J-beta primer mix. Every sample gave at least 2.5 million paired-end reads containing CDR3. Each CDR3 protein is one row after TCRdb ran MiXCR on the 5' RACE reads. The repertoire holds 450,000 to 600,000 distinct CDR3 sequences, with about 25% as singletons. V was cut by 5 bases and J by 13 bases, with 18 bases left in between. CDR3 size: 13 residues. CDR1 is SEHNR, CDR2 FQNEAQ, per germline (reference sequence). Separately, the same data were catalogued under a study of T cells of mothers and their children. That work adds: The shaping of TCR recombination output by thymic selection is similar in related and unrelated pairs. Related mother-child pairs showed slightly higher but non-significant overlap than unrelated pairs.

Sequencing was carried out using blood. The J gene is TRBJ2-1, the V gene TRBV7-9; D might be TRBD1 or TRBD2, each matching 5 bases. The receptor comes from a boy aged 2 to 10 in good health. The chain's CDR3 is CASSAGPGLEQFF. Here the CDR3 DNA reads TGTGCCAGCAGCGCCGGGCCGGGGCTTGAACAGTTCTTC.